The 21 T cell receptor beta chains in this list originate from one sample, sequenced in a study of cytomegalovirus exposure and HLA in healthy donors. Primers for the PCR totalled 60 Vbeta and 13 Jbeta. Profiled with immunoSEQ multiplex PCR; TCRdb holds only in-frame clones, not every one. The sample consists of under 200,000 clones, about 80% of them appearing once. The specimen was PBMCs. The receptors derive from a girl aged 5 to 17 in good health and CMV-seropositive.

The chain recombines TRBV5-4 with TRBJ1-2; D unclear. V dropped 4 bases and J dropped 5 bases, with 9 bases sitting between them. Per germline, CDR1 SGHNT and CDR2 YYREEE (reference sequence). The CDR3 runs 12 residues. The CDR3 loop reads CASSPDTYGYTF. The CDR3 DNA sequence: TGTGCCAGCAGCCCCGACACGTATGGCTACACCTTC.

This clone has just a few counts. One end of the junction does not line up with germline, which may come from a read error. V is TRBV7-7 and J is TRBJ2-2; D not resolved. The germline V gene has CDR1 SSHAT and CDR2 FNYEAQ (reference sequence). There are 14 residues in the CDR3. CDR3 nucleotide sequence: TGTGCTAGCAGCCCGGGTGGGAACACCGGGGAGCTGTTTTTT. Translating it yields CASSPGGNTGELFF.

The V call is TRBV28, the J call TRBJ2-7; the match to TRBD2 covers 14 bases. This CDR3 region has 15 residues. Germline V gene sequence: CDR1 MDHEN, CDR2 SYDVKM. V trimming: 3 bases; J trimming: 4 bases; junction bases outside the gene matches: 2. CDR3: CASSFGTSGGYEQYF. The CDR3 DNA reads as TGTGCCAGCAGTTTCGGGACTAGCGGGGGTTACGAGCAGTACTTC.

This chain joins TRBV4-2 and TRBJ2-3, with 7 bases identical to TRBD2. J was trimmed by 5 bases and V by 0 bases; bases with no gene match: 11. CDR3 size: 17 residues. Looked up from germline, CDR1 is LGHNA and CDR2 is YNFKEQ. This CDR3 reads CASSQDSKAGKVDTQYF. The CDR3 nucleotides are TGTGCCAGCAGCCAAGATAGCAAAGCGGGAAAGGTAGATACGCAGTATTTT.

The chain recombines TRBV11-2 with TRBJ1-1, with D tentatively TRBD1 (5 bases). Germline lookup yields CDR1 SGHAT and CDR2 FQNNGV. The CDR3 contains 14 residues. Trimming took off 1 base at V and 1 base at J, with 7 bases between the two ends. CDR3 residues: CASSLAGSNTEAFF. DNA for the CDR3: TGTGCCAGCAGCTTAGCAGGGTCGAACACTGAAGCTTTCTTT.

Comments on this clone: The same CDR3 is also encoded by other DNA sequences in this sample. This sequence joins TRBV19 and TRBJ2-7, with D perhaps matching TRBD1 (5 bases). The CDR3 spans 13 residues. The ends were cut back, 2 bases at V and 0 bases at J, with 5 bases in the middle. Germline V gives CDR1 LNHDA, CDR2 SQIVND (reference sequence). CDR3 sequence (DNA): TGTGCCAGTAGTATACAGGGCTCCTACGAGCAGTACTTC. Translated: CASSIQGSYEQYF.

The chain is built from TRBV30 and TRBJ2-5; D possibly uses TRBD1 or TRBD2 (5 bases each). The better agreement between TRBJ2-7 and the DNA end casts doubt on the J call. The germline gives CDR1 GTSNPN, CDR2 SVGIG (reference sequence). This CDR3 has 14 amino acids. CDR3 sequence reads: CAWSVGGWDYEQYF. DNA of the CDR3: TGTGCCTGGAGTGTTGGGGGTTGGGACTACGAGCAGTACTTC.

This clone was counted between two and nine times. The chain carries TRBV28 and TRBJ1-1; 9 bases are shared with TRBD1. Losses at the gene ends were 10 bases for V and 1 base for J; bases not matched to a gene: 13. CDR1 MDHEN and CDR2 SYDVKM come from the germline V gene. This CDR3 has 16 residues. CDR3 nucleotides: TGTGCCACCAAAGCTCCCGGGACAGGGAAGAACACTGAAGCTTTCTTT. Translating it yields CATKAPGTGKNTEAFF.

This chain links TRBV2 with TRBJ2-2; possibly TRBD1 for D (5 bases). The CDR3 is 13 residues long. CDR1 and CDR2 from the germline V gene are SNHLY and FYNNEI. V lost 5 bases, J lost 6 bases, and 10 bases lay in between. In DNA form, the CDR3 reads TGTGCCAGCAGTTATAGGGGTGCCGGGGAGCTGTTTTTT. This translates into CASSYRGAGELFF.

The chain combines TRBV7-3 with TRBJ2-5, with D hard to call. V was trimmed by 5 bases and J by 5 bases, leaving 12 bases between them. There are 13 residues in the CDR3. CDR1 SGHTA and CDR2 FQGTGA come from the germline V gene. The CDR3 DNA is TGTGCCAGCAGCCTAGTTGGCCGTGAGACCCAGTACTTC. Translated: CASSLVGRETQYF.

The rearrangement links TRBV7-9 to TRBJ1-2, with unresolved D. Germline V lookup: CDR1 SEHNR, CDR2 FQNEAQ (reference sequence). Trimming left V 6 bases short and J 6 bases short, with 11 bases between. The CDR3 spans 12 residues. CDR3 coding DNA: TGTGCCAGCAGTTTCCGCCGAGATGGCTACACCTTC. It codes for CASSFRRDGYTF.

The genes are TRBV11-2 and TRBJ2-3; 11 positions agree with TRBD1. CDR1 SGHAT and CDR2 FQNNGV come from the germline V gene. The V gene end was trimmed by 5 bases and the J gene end by 3 bases; junction bases not matched to a gene: 7. The length of the CDR3 is 16 residues. CDR3 region: CASSPGTGGVTDTQYF. Written as DNA, the CDR3 is TGTGCCAGCAGCCCTGGGACAGGGGGTGTTACAGATACGCAGTATTTT.

This rearrangement joins TRBV6-5 to TRBJ1-1, with D possibly TRBD1 on 5 matching bases. Trimming shortened V by 0 bases and J by 4 bases, and 9 bases separated the two germline ends. The CDR3 has 14 amino acids. In germline, CDR1 is MNHEY, CDR2 SVGAGI. The CDR3 spells CASSYSWQGTEAFF. The DNA for the CDR3 is TGTGCCAGCAGTTACTCGTGGCAGGGCACTGAAGCTTTCTTT.

The V and J genes are TRBV19 and TRBJ2-7; maybe TRBD1 (6 bases). CDR1 is LNHDA, CDR2 SQIVND, per germline (reference sequence). The CDR3 has 16 amino acids. Trimming stripped 3 bases from V and 4 bases from J, with 19 bases between. The CDR3 sequence: CASSIRGGEKKYEQYF. The CDR3, as DNA: TGTGCCAGTAGTATCAGGGGTGGAGAGAAGAAATACGAGCAGTACTTC.

In its sample, this clone was seen once. This chain uses TRBV9 with TRBJ1-1; no clear D. Germline V gene data show CDR1 as SGDLS and CDR2 as YYNGEE. The CDR3 runs 14 residues. V was shortened by 0 bases and J by 5 bases, with 11 bases between the two germline ends. The CDR3 DNA reads TGTGCCAGCAGCGTAGCTTGGAGAGGTACTGAAGCTTTCTTT. Residues: CASSVAWRGTEAFF.

This clone was observed a handful of times. This chain links TRBV28 with TRBJ2-1; 7 nucleotides match TRBD2. The germline CDR1 and CDR2 sequences are MDHEN and SYDVKM. V shed 5 bases, J shed 1 base, and the junction held 5 bases outside the gene matches. The CDR3 covers 15 residues. The CDR3 DNA reads as TGTGCCAGCAGTCCGCTAGCGGCTTCCTACAATGAGCAGTTCTTC. Protein: CASSPLAASYNEQFF.

The chain joins TRBV5-1 to TRBJ1-1; D is possibly TRBD1 (6 bases). CDR1 and CDR2 from the germline V gene are SGHRS and YFSETQ. CDR3 length: 15 amino acids. Trimming removed 4 bases from V and 4 bases from J, with 17 bases in between. For the CDR3, the DNA is TGCGCCAGCAGCCCCCAGAGCCACAGGGCCACTGAAGCTTTCTTT. Protein: CASSPQSHRATEAFF.

The chain recombines TRBV28 with TRBJ2-5; 7 nucleotides match TRBD2. The J call may be wrong; the DNA end is better matched by TRBJ2-7. Germline V gene lookup returns CDR1 MDHEN and CDR2 SYDVKM. This CDR3 has 15 residues. Here the CDR3 reads CASSPRRTSAYEQYF. DNA for the CDR3: TGTGCCAGCAGCCCTCGGCGAACTAGCGCATACGAGCAGTACTTC.

This chain links TRBV28 with TRBJ1-5; TRBD1 matches at 10 bases. CDR1 and CDR2 (germline): MDHEN, SYDVKM. Germline trimming cut 8 bases from V and 4 bases from J; bases unmatched to any gene: 8. The CDR3 runs 15 residues. CDR3 region: CASLKDRGINQPQHF. The CDR3 bases are TGTGCCAGCCTAAAGGACAGGGGGATTAATCAGCCCCAGCATTTT. Full variable domain (rest looked up from reference TRBV28 and TRBJ1-5): DVKVTQSSRYLVKRTGEKVFLECVQDMDHENMFWYRQDPGLGLRLIYFSYDVKMKEKGDIPEGYSVSREKKERFSLILESASTNQTSMYLCASLKDRGINQPQHFGDGTRLSIL.

This clone occurred once. The CDR3 sequence is CASRTTGPETQYF. The DNA of the CDR3 is TGTGCCAGCAGGACGACAGGGCCAGAGACCCAGTACTTC. This chain uses TRBV28 with TRBJ2-5, with 7 bases fitting TRBD1. The length of the CDR3 is 13 residues. V lost 6 bases, J lost 4 bases, and 5 bases stayed unmatched. The germline V gene has CDR1 MDHEN and CDR2 SYDVKM.

The chain employs TRBV9 and TRBJ2-2; D not resolved. There are 13 residues in the CDR3. Trimming cost V 4 bases and J 5 bases, with 9 bases left between them. The germline V gene encodes CDR1 SGDLS and CDR2 YYNGEE. The DNA of the CDR3 is TGTGCCAGCAGCATTAGTGATACCGGGGAGCTGTTTTTT. This encodes CASSISDTGELFF.